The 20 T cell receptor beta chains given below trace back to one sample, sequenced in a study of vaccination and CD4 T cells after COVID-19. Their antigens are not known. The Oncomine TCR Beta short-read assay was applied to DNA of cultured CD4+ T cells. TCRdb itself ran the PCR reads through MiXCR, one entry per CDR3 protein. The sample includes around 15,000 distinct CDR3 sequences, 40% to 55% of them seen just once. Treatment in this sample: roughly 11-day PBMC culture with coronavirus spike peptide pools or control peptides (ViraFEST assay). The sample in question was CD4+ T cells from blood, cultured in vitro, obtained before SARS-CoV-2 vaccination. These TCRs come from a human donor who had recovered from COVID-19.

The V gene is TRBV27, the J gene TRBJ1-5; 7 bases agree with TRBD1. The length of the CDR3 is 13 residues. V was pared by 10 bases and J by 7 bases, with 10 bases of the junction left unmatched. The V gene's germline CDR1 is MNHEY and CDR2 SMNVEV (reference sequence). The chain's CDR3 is CATADREYQPQHF. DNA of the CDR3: TGTGCCACCGCCGACAGGGAATACCAGCCCCAGCATTTT.

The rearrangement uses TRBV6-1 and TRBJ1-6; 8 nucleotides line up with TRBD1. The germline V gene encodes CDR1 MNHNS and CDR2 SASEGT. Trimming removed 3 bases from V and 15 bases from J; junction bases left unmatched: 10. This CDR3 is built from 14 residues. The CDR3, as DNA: TGTGCCAGCAGTGATCGCAGGGGGCTCGAACTCCTCCACTTT. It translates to CASSDRRGLELLHF.

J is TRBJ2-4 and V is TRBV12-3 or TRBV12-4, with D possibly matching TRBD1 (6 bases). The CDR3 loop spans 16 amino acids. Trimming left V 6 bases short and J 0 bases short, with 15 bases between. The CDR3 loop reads CASSAGQRRAKNIQYF. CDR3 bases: TGTGCCAGCAGCGCTGGACAGCGTAGAGCCAAAAACATTCAGTACTTC.

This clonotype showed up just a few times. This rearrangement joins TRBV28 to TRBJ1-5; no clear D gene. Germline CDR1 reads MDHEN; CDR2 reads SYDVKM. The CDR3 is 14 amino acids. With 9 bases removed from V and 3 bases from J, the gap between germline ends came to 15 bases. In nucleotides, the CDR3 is TGTGCCAGTAGGATACGGACGGTCAATCAGCCCCAGCATTTT. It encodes CASRIRTVNQPQHF.

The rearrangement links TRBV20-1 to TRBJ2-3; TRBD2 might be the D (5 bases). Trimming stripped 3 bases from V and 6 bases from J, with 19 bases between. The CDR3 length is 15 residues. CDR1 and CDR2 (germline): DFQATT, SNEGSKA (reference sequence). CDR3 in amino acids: CSASPIASPGDTQYF. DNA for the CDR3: TGCAGTGCTAGCCCTATAGCGTCACCCGGGGATACGCAGTATTTT.

The CDR3, as DNA: TGTGCCAGCAGTGAAGGGGTGGTAGCGGGAGGCAATGAGCAGTTCTTC. Translation: CASSEGVVAGGNEQFF. J is TRBJ2-1 and V is TRBV2; the match to TRBD2 covers 10 bases. CDR1 and CDR2 from the germline V gene are SNHLY and FYNNEI. The V and J ends lost 1 base and 6 bases, in that order; junction bases with no gene match: 6. The CDR3 loop spans 16 amino acids. Combining the CDR3 with reference TRBV2 and TRBJ2-1 gives the whole variable domain EPEVTQTPSHQVTQMGQEVILRCVPISNHLYFYWYRQILGQKVEFLVSFYNNEISEKSEIFDDQFSVERPDGSNFTLKIRSTKLEDSAMYFCASSEGVVAGGNEQFFGPGTRLTVL.

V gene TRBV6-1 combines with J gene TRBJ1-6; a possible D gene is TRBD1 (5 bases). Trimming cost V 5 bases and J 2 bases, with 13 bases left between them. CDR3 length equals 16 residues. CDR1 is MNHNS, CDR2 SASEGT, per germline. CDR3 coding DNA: TGTGCCAGCAGTCCGACAGCCTTACCCTATAATTCACCCCTCCACTTT. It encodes CASSPTALPYNSPLHF.

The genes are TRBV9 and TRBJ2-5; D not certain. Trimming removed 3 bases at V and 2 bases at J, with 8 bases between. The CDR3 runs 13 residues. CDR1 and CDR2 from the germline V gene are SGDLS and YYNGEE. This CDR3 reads CASSDQIQETQYF. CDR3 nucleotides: TGTGCCAGCAGCGATCAGATACAAGAGACCCAGTACTTC.

The CDR3 region has the DNA TGTGCCAGCAGCACACGAAGCCAAAACAGGTTACCTAGCACAGATACGCAGTATTTT. Translating gives CASSTRSQNRLPSTDTQYF. The rearrangement joins TRBV7-6 to TRBJ2-3; perhaps TRBD1 as D (5 bases). CDR1 and CDR2 (germline): SGHVS, FNYEAQ. V was clipped by 5 bases and J by 0 bases, with 24 bases between them. The CDR3 has 19 amino acids.

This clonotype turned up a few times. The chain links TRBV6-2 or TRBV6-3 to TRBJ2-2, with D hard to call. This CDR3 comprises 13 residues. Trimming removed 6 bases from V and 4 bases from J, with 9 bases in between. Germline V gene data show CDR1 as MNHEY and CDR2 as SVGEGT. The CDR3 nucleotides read TGTGCCAGCAGCCGAAGTAGCACCGGGGAGCTGTTTTTT. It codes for CASSRSSTGELFF.

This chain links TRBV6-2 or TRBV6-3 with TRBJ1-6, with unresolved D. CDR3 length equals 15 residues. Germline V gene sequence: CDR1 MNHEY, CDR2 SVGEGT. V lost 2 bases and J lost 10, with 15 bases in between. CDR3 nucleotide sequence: TGTGCCAGCAGTTACCGGACGTCGGTAAACTCACCCCTCCACTTT. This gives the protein CASSYRTSVNSPLHF.

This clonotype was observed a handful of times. The CDR3 sequence is CSARDPHHDYGYTF. The CDR3 coding sequence is TGCAGTGCTAGAGACCCTCACCATGACTATGGCTACACCTTC. This chain connects TRBV20-1 to TRBJ1-2; D unclear. With 0 bases removed from V and 3 bases from J, the gap between germline ends came to 11 bases. Germline V gives CDR1 DFQATT, CDR2 SNEGSKA (reference sequence). The CDR3 contains 14 residues.

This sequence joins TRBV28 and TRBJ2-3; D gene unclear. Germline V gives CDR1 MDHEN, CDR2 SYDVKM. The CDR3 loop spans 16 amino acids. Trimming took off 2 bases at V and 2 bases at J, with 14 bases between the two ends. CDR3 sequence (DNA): TGTGCCAGCAGTTTACCCCCCCAGGCGTACACAGATACGCAGTATTTT. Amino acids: CASSLPPQAYTDTQYF.

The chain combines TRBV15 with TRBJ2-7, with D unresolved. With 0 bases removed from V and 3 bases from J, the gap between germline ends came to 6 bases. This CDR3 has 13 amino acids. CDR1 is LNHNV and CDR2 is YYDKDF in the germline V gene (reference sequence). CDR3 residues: CATSRDRVYEQYF. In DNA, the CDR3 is TGTGCCACCAGCAGAGATCGGGTCTACGAGCAGTACTTC. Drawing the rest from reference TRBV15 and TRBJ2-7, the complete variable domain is DAMVIQNPRYQVTQFGKPVTLSCSQTLNHNVMYWYQQKSSQAPKLLFHYYDKDFNNEADTPDNFQSRRPNTSFCFLDIRSPGLGDTAMYLCATSRDRVYEQYFGPGTRLTVT.

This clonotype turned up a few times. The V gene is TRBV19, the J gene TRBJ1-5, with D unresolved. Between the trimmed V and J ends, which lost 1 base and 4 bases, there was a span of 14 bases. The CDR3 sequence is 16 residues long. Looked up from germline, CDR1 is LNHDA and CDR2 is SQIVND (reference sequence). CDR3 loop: CASSIVASLLNQPQHF. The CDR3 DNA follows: TGTGCCAGTAGTATAGTGGCGAGCCTGTTAAATCAGCCCCAGCATTTT.

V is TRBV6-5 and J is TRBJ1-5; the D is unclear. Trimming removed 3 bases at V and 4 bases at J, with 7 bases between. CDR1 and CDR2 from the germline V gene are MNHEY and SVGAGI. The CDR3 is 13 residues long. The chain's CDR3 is CASSYRENQPQHF. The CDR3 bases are TGTGCCAGCAGTTATAGGGAGAATCAGCCCCAGCATTTT.

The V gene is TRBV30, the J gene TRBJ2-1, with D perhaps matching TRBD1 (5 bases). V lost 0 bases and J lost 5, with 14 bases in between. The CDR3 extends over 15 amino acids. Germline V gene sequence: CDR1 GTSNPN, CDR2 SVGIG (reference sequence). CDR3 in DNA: TGTGCCTGGAGTGTACTGAACAGGCGCAACAATGAGCAGTTCTTC. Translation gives CAWSVLNRRNNEQFF.

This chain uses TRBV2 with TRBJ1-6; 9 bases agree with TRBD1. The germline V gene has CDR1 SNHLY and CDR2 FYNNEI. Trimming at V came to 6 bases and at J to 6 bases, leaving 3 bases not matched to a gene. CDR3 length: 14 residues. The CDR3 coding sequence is TGTGCCAGCAGGGACAGGGGCGGTAATTCACCCCTCCACTTT. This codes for CASRDRGGNSPLHF.

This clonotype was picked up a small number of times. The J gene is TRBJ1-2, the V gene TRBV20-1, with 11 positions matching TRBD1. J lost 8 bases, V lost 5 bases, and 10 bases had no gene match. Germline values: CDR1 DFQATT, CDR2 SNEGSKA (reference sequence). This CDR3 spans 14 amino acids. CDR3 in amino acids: CSASSGQGAGGYTF. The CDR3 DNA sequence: TGCAGTGCTTCCTCAGGACAGGGGGCGGGCGGCTACACCTTC.

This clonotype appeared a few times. The CDR3 DNA follows: TGCAGCGGGGGACAGGCTGTGAACACTGAAGCTTTCTTT. Translating gives CSGGQAVNTEAFF. The rearrangement links TRBV29-1 to TRBJ1-1; 8 bases agree with TRBD1. In germline, CDR1 is SQVTM, CDR2 ANQGSEA. Losses at the gene ends were 7 bases for V and 0 bases for J; bases not matched to a gene: 4. The CDR3 sequence is 13 residues long.